The entry that follows covers one T cell receptor (beta chain) sequence. Per the original methods: Amplified reference gene primers provided the basis for estimating nucleated cell counts. Profiled with immunoSEQ multiplex PCR; TCRdb holds only in-frame clones, not every one. That table gives V, J and clone size, and the DNA gave D and trimming. The repertoire holds 320,000 or so clones, with roughly 90% as singletons. Either two negative PCRs, clearance, or symptom resolution qualified Cohort 3 donors as recovered. The data derive from a study of blood T cell repertoires in COVID-19. About the research overall: There were acute and convalescent COVID-19 samples, and they came from the United States, Italy and Spain.

The length of the CDR3 is 14 residues. Sequenced: PBMCs or T cells enriched from blood (not recorded which). The chain has TRBV21-1 and TRBJ1-1; the tabulated D call, TRBD1, remains unverified against the DNA. TRBV21-1 is a pseudogene segment. This TCR came from a man aged 55 to 70 who had recovered from COVID-19. Here the CDR3 reads CASSKGQTNTEAFF. The CDR3 nucleotides are TGTGCCAGCAGCAAAGGGCAAACGAACACTGAAGCTTTCTTT.